Below are 11 T cell receptor beta chains sequenced from a single sample in a study of blood T cell repertoires in COVID-19. Method: immunoSEQ multiplex PCR; TCRdb's copy keeps in-frame clones and lacks some. This sample has about 500,000 clones, with 89% found just once. The sample comprised peripheral blood. The source of these receptors is a man in his late teens or twenties with COVID-19, enrolled during active disease.

This rearrangement joins TRBV5-6 to TRBJ2-2; D might be TRBD2 (7 bases). The germline V gene encodes CDR1 SGHDT and CDR2 YYEEEE. V was cut by 0 bases and J by 6 bases, with 15 bases left in between. This CDR3 has 16 residues. This CDR3 reads CASSLESRGGPGELFF. The CDR3, as DNA: TGTGCCAGCAGCTTGGAATCCCGCGGGGGCCCCGGGGAGCTGTTTTTT.

The chain has TRBV11-3 and TRBJ2-3; possible D gene TRBD2, 5 bases. The CDR3 totals 15 residues. Trimming stripped 1 base from V and 2 bases from J, with 10 bases between. CDR1 is SGHNT and CDR2 is YENEEA in the germline V gene. The CDR3: CASSLGTPLTDTQYF. For the CDR3, the DNA is TGTGCCAGCAGCTTAGGGACTCCCCTCACAGATACGCAGTATTTT.

The chain combines TRBV27 with TRBJ2-5; D possibly corresponds to TRBD1 (6 bases). The V and J ends lost 3 bases and 1 base respectively, with 9 bases between them. The germline V gene has CDR1 MNHEY and CDR2 SMNVEV (reference sequence). The CDR3 sequence is 14 residues long. CDR3 region: CASSFRDTQETQYF. In DNA, the CDR3 is TGTGCCAGCAGTTTCCGGGACACCCAAGAGACCCAGTACTTC.

The chain recombines TRBV10-3 with TRBJ2-2; D ambiguous. Per germline, CDR1 ENHRY and CDR2 SYGVKD. The V and J ends lost 0 bases and 6 bases respectively, with 5 bases between them. CDR3 length: 13 amino acids. The DNA for the CDR3 is TGTGCCATCAGTGAGTCTCTCGCCGGGGAGCTGTTTTTT. It encodes CAISESLAGELFF.

V and J are TRBV2 and TRBJ2-3, with D possibly being TRBD2 (5 bases). V was shortened by 6 bases and J by 5 bases, with 18 bases between the two germline ends. The CDR3 runs 15 residues. The germline CDR1 and CDR2 sequences are SNHLY and FYNNEI. CDR3 DNA sequence: TGTGCCAGCAGCCGCGGGTGGAGAGTGGGAGATACGCAGTATTTT. As protein: CASSRGWRVGDTQYF.

V is TRBV19 and J is TRBJ2-7; the D gene is possibly TRBD1 (6 bases). The V end lost 3 bases, the J end lost 1 base, and 13 bases lay between the germline ends. This CDR3 has 15 residues. Germline V CDR1 and CDR2: LNHDA, SQIVND (reference sequence). CDR3 DNA: TGTGCCAGTAGTATGGCCGGGACAACGTCCTACGAGCAGTACTTC. The encoded protein is CASSMAGTTSYEQYF.

J is TRBJ2-5 and V is TRBV12-5, with TRBD2 matching 7 bases. CDR1 LGHNT and CDR2 FRNRAP come from the germline V gene. J gave up 3 bases and V 5 bases, and 9 bases lay outside the gene matches. The CDR3 length is 15 residues. The CDR3 coding sequence is TGTGCTAGTGGTCTTCGGGACTACCCGAAAGAGACCCAGTACTTC. Translation: CASGLRDYPKETQYF.

This chain connects TRBV11-2 to TRBJ1-6; TRBD1 aligns across 10 bases. Germline CDR1 and CDR2: SGHAT and FQNNGV. Trimming took 1 base from V and 8 from J; bases not matched to a gene: 2. This CDR3 contains 15 residues. CDR3 nucleotides: TGTGCCAGCAGCTTAGCCGGGACAGGGGATTCACCCCTCCACTTT. As protein: CASSLAGTGDSPLHF. Full variable domain (rest looked up from reference TRBV11-2 and TRBJ1-6): EAGVAQSPRYKIIEKRQSVAFWCNPISGHATLYWYQQILGQGPKLLIQFQNNGVVDDSQLPKDRFSAERLKGVDSTLKIQPAKLEDSAVYLCASSLAGTGDSPLHFGNGTRLTVT.

The V gene is TRBV30, the J gene TRBJ1-5; 12 bases line up with TRBD1. This CDR3 has 19 residues. Trimming at V came to 0 bases and at J to 1 base, leaving 10 bases not matched to a gene. CDR1 and CDR2 (germline): GTSNPN, SVGIG (reference sequence). In nucleotides, the CDR3 is TGTGCCTGGAGTGTAGTCGGGACAGGGGGCGAACCGAGCAATCAGCCCCAGCATTTT. It encodes CAWSVVGTGGEPSNQPQHF. The whole variable domain, filled in from reference TRBV30 and TRBJ1-5, reads SQTIHQWPATLVQPVGSPLSLECTVEGTSNPNLYWYRQAAGRGLQLLFYSVGIGQISSEVPQNLSASRPQDRQFILSSKKLLLSDSGFYLCAWSVVGTGGEPSNQPQHFGDGTRLSIL.

This clone has more than one count but fewer than ten. The V gene is TRBV6-5, the J gene TRBJ2-2, with D possibly being TRBD2 (6 bases). The germline V and J ends were trimmed by 4 bases and 4 bases, with 16 bases remaining between them. The germline V gene has CDR1 MNHEY and CDR2 SVGAGI. The CDR3 spans 16 residues. Written as DNA, the CDR3 is TGTGCCAGCAGTTGGGGTGTGGGAGGTTCCACCGGGGAGCTGTTTTTT. Amino acids: CASSWGVGGSTGELFF.

The V call is TRBV13, the J call TRBJ2-2; 10 positions agree with TRBD1. This CDR3 spans 18 amino acids. The V segment lost 4 bases and the J segment 0 bases; nucleotides outside the gene matches: 8. The germline gives CDR1 PRHDT, CDR2 FYEKMQ (reference sequence). The CDR3 protein is CASSSGLTGGPNTGELFF. The CDR3 nucleotides read TGTGCCAGCAGCTCCGGCCTGACAGGGGGCCCGAACACCGGGGAGCTGTTTTTT.